What follows are 10 T cell receptor beta chains derived from one specimen sequenced in a study of blood T cell repertoires in COVID-19. Some clones are missing from TCRdb's copy, which holds only in-frame ones; the method was immunoSEQ multiplex PCR. Among roughly 100,000 clones listed, roughly 80% were seen once. Specimen: peripheral blood. The receptors derive from an elderly woman with acute or convalescent COVID-19.

The chain uses TRBV27 and TRBJ1-2; 8 bases are shared with TRBD1. The V gene's germline CDR1 is MNHEY and CDR2 SMNVEV (reference sequence). With V trimmed by 4 bases and J by 8 bases, 9 bases remained unmatched. There are 14 residues in the CDR3. The CDR3, as DNA: TGTGCCAGCAGTTCCCCGGGACAGGATCGGGGCTACACCTTC. It yields the protein CASSSPGQDRGYTF.

This chain links TRBV5-4 with TRBJ2-6, with TRBD1 identical over 9 bases. V dropped 4 bases and J dropped 0; count of bases not matched to a gene: 11. Germline CDR1 and CDR2: SGHNT and YYREEE (reference sequence). This CDR3 has 19 residues. This CDR3 is CASSGEDRGGASGANVLTF. The DNA for the CDR3 is TGTGCCAGCAGCGGGGAGGACAGGGGAGGTGCCTCTGGGGCCAACGTCCTGACTTTC.

J is TRBJ2-3 and V is TRBV7-2, with 9 bases aligning to TRBD2. CDR1 SGHTA and CDR2 FQGNSA come from the germline V gene. CDR3 length equals 16 residues. V was clipped by 1 base and J by 5 bases; unmatched bases: 7. The DNA for the CDR3 is TGTGCCAGCAGCTTAGAAGGCGGGAGGGATAGAGATACGCAGTATTTT. Translated, it gives CASSLEGGRDRDTQYF. Full variable domain (outside the CDR3, taken from reference TRBV7-2 and TRBJ2-3): GAGVSQSPSNKVTEKGKDVELRCDPISGHTALYWYRQSLGQGLEFLIYFQGNSAPDKSGLPSDRFSAERTGGSVSTLTIQRTQQEDSAVYLCASSLEGGRDRDTQYFGPGTRLTVL.

The chain employs TRBV6-6 and TRBJ1-1; D gene unclear. Trimming stripped 6 bases from V and 4 bases from J, with 12 bases between. The CDR3 spans 13 residues. The germline V gene encodes CDR1 MNHNY and CDR2 SVGAGI (reference sequence). CDR3 amino acids: CASSFGGGTEAFF. In nucleotides, the CDR3 is TGTGCCAGCAGCTTTGGAGGAGGCACTGAAGCTTTCTTT.

The J gene is TRBJ2-1, the V gene TRBV24-1, with D possibly being TRBD1 (5 bases). Germline CDR1 reads KGHDR; CDR2 reads SFDVKD. This CDR3 region has 14 residues. V was shortened by 4 bases and J by 6 bases, with 12 bases between the two germline ends. The CDR3 sequence: CATSDREVGNEQFF. DNA for the CDR3: TGTGCCACCAGTGACAGGGAAGTAGGCAATGAGCAGTTCTTC.

This chain links TRBV27 with TRBJ2-7; 11 nucleotides match TRBD2. The V gene end was trimmed by 3 bases and the J gene end by 0 bases; junction bases not matched to a gene: 7. Per the germline V gene, CDR1 is MNHEY and CDR2 is SMNVEV (reference sequence). The length of the CDR3 is 17 residues. DNA for the CDR3: TGTGCCAGCAGTTTTCGGGGGACTAGCGGAAGCTCCTACGAGCAGTACTTC. Protein sequence: CASSFRGTSGSSYEQYF.

The chain uses TRBV30 and TRBJ1-2; TRBD1 aligns across 8 bases. The CDR3 extends over 15 amino acids. The J segment lost 0 bases and the V segment lost 2 bases, leaving 5 bases of the junction unmatched. Germline CDR1 reads GTSNPN; CDR2 reads SVGIG (reference sequence). CDR3 sequence reads: CAWSLWTGSNYGYTF. The CDR3 DNA is TGTGCCTGGAGTTTATGGACAGGGTCTAACTATGGCTACACCTTC.

The chain carries TRBV5-6 and TRBJ1-2, with a weak D call TRBD1 (6 bases). This CDR3 has 15 amino acids. Germline V gives CDR1 SGHDT, CDR2 YYEEEE. Trimming took 5 bases from V and 7 from J, leaving 21 bases between them. CDR3 DNA: TGTGCCAGCAGGGAGGACTGGCAGGGGAGTAGTGGCTACACCTTC. It yields the protein CASREDWQGSSGYTF.

V and J are TRBV28 and TRBJ1-2; D is ambiguous. Trimming left V 4 bases short and J 0 bases short, with 15 bases between. The CDR3 runs 16 residues. The germline V gene encodes CDR1 MDHEN and CDR2 SYDVKM. The CDR3: CASSSLNTQTNYGYTF. DNA of the CDR3: TGTGCCAGCAGTTCATTAAACACCCAGACTAACTATGGCTACACCTTC.

Details on this clone: Other DNA sequences within the sample encode an identical CDR3. The CDR3 here is CASSLGQNTEAFF. The CDR3 bases are TGTGCCAGCAGCCTGGGGCAGAACACTGAAGCTTTCTTT. This chain links TRBV12-3 or TRBV12-4 with TRBJ1-1; D possibly corresponds to TRBD1 (5 bases). The ends were cut back, 6 bases at V and 1 base at J, with 9 bases in the middle. The CDR3 runs to 13 residues.